Listed below are T cell receptor beta chains from one sample, sequenced in a study of OX40 agonist ivuxolimab in advanced cancers. Libraries were prepared by immunoSEQ multiplex PCR; TCRdb keeps only in-frame clonotypes and omits some of them. The repertoire includes around 95,000 clones, around 89% of them detected once, and about 0.15% sits in the top ten. The specimen was CD4+ or CD8+ T cells sorted from blood, collected in a trial of the OX40 agonist ivuxolimab. The receptor set was obtained from an adult with an advanced solid tumor such as melanoma, head and neck, liver or kidney cancer. Each CDR3 is given with its conserved first and last residue. The order of the fields is J gene, CDR3 length, V gene, clone size, D gene, CDR3 protein, CDR3 DNA. The D gene is left open where the match is weak. Rows give clone size only sometimes, using once, few, many, or a class for an expanded clone.

TRBJ2-1,11,TRBV2,NA,NA,CASRGDSREFF,TGTGCCAGCAGGGGGGACTCCCGGGAGTTCTTC
TRBJ2-7,15,TRBV7-2,NA,NA,CASSLEAGLTYEQYF,TGTGCCAGCAGCTTAGAGGCAGGTCTCACCTACGAGCAGTACTTC
TRBJ1-2,15,TRBV5-1,NA,NA,CASSLILGQNYGYTF,TGCGCCAGCAGCTTGATCCTTGGACAGAACTATGGCTACACCTTC
TRBJ2-4,17,TRBV11-2,NA,NA,CASSLGIWGGSKNIQYF,TGTGCCAGCAGCCTAGGGATCTGGGGTGGGTCCAAAAACATTCAGTACTTC
TRBJ2-7,13,TRBV29-1,NA,NA,CSVLRRGLSRQYF,TGCAGCGTCCTAAGGAGGGGACTGTCGCGGCAGTACTTC
TRBJ2-1,16,TRBV7-9,NA,NA,CASSLRETGRYNEQFF,TGTGCCAGCAGCTTACGAGAGACAGGACGCTACAATGAGCAGTTCTTC
TRBJ2-5,14,TRBV11-1,NA,NA,CASSGEPGEGTQYF,TGTGCCAGCAGCGGAGAACCAGGGGAGGGGACCCAGTACTTC
TRBJ2-1,15,TRBV6-5,NA,TRBD1,CASSQTGGSYNEQFF,TGTGCCAGCAGTCAGACAGGGGGCTCCTACAATGAGCAGTTCTTC
TRBJ2-3,16,TRBV27,NA,TRBD2,CASSLGNSGSWDTQYF,TGTGCCAGCAGTTTAGGCAATAGCGGGAGTTGGGATACGCAGTATTTT
TRBJ1-2,16,TRBV5-5,NA,TRBD1,CASSFSGTGQAYGYTF,TGTGCCAGCAGCTTTTCCGGGACAGGGCAGGCCTATGGCTACACCTTC
TRBJ1-5,14,TRBV7-3,once,NA,CANSTTGRIQPQHF,TGTGCCAACAGTACTACAGGGAGGATCCAGCCCCAGCATTTT
TRBJ1-3,13,TRBV25-1,NA,NA,CASRQGAGNTIYF,TGTGCCAGCAGACAGGGAGCTGGAAACACCATATATTTT
TRBJ1-5,14,TRBV27,NA,NA,CASSPRDLRQPQHF,TGTGCCAGCAGTCCCCGGGACCTACGGCAGCCCCAGCATTTT
TRBJ2-7,17,TRBV28,NA,TRBD1,CASSSRRGQGAAYEQYF,TGTGCCAGCAGTTCCCGGCGAGGACAGGGGGCCGCCTACGAGCAGTACTTC
TRBJ2-3,15,TRBV11-3,few,NA,CASSLGSSTTDTQYF,TGTGCCAGCAGCTTAGGTTCGAGTACCACAGATACGCAGTATTTT
TRBJ1-5,15,TRBV12-1,NA,NA,CASYQVEVGNQPQHF,TGTGCCAGCTACCAGGTGGAGGTTGGCAATCAGCCCCAGCATTTT
TRBJ1-4,16,TRBV7-9,once,NA,CASSLGLSGTNEKLFF,TGTGCCAGCAGCTTAGGTCTCTCAGGGACTAATGAAAAACTGTTTTTT
TRBJ2-5,13,TRBV27,NA,NA,CASSPGFQETQYF,TGTGCCAGCAGTCCGGGATTTCAAGAGACCCAGTACTTC
TRBJ2-3,10,TRBV7-2,NA,NA,CASSLGTQYF,TGTGCCAGCAGCTTGGGTACGCAGTATTTT
TRBJ1-6,14,TRBV30,NA,NA,CAWRGASYNSPLHF,TGTGCCTGGAGGGGGGCCTCCTATAATTCACCCCTCCACTTT
TRBJ2-7,14,TRBV9,NA,TRBD1,CASSVATDRGEQYF,TGTGCCAGCAGCGTAGCCACCGACAGGGGCGAGCAGTACTTC
TRBJ2-1,14,TRBV18,NA,NA,CASSTEGTYNEQFF,TGTGCCAGCTCAACTGAAGGGACGTACAATGAGCAGTTCTTC
TRBJ2-1,15,TRBV5-1,NA,TRBD2,CASSLTSGSYNEQFF,TGCGCCAGCAGCTTGACTAGCGGTTCCTACAATGAGCAGTTCTTC
TRBJ2-7,12,TRBV19,NA,NA,CASSPATDEQYF,TGTGCCAGTAGTCCAGCTACGGACGAGCAGTACTTC
TRBJ2-2,16,TRBV5-4,NA,TRBD1,CASSLARDRGLGELFF,TGTGCCAGCAGCTTGGCCCGGGACAGGGGGCTCGGGGAGCTGTTTTTT
TRBJ2-1,15,TRBV5-1,NA,NA,CASSQDGGTYNEQFF,TGCGCCAGCAGCCAGGACGGTGGGACTTACAATGAGCAGTTCTTC
TRBJ2-1,15,TRBV6-5,NA,TRBD1,CASSYSSDRTVEQFF,TGTGCCAGCAGTTACTCATCGGACAGGACGGTTGAGCAGTTCTTC
TRBJ2-1,14,TRBV5-1,NA,NA,CASSFYANVNEQFF,TGCGCCAGCAGCTTTTACGCCAATGTCAATGAGCAGTTCTTC
TRBJ1-5,13,TRBV2,once,NA,CASIEQPNQPQHF,TGTGCCAGCATCGAACAGCCCAATCAGCCCCAGCATTTT